This entry lists 9 T cell receptor beta chains sequenced from one sample in a study of shared clonotypes between healthy human individuals (dated by TCRdb to the early 2020s). Library preparation employed the immunoSEQ multiplex PCR assay. TCRdb mirrors the immuneACCESS table, restricted to in-frame sequences. Some clones are absent from its copies; in checked studies, under half trace to an unresolved V gene, and the reason for the others is unknown. The sample profile shows about 1.9 million clones; approximately 92% of them were found once. Together, the top ten hold about 1.6% of the sample. For the CD8 naive samples, CD45RO-negative cells were positively selected for CCR7, yielding a CD45RA+CCR7+ population from which TemRA cells were excluded. Sample: naive CD8+ T cells from PBMCs. The sample's cell subset or site label is to be understood as: CD45RA+CCR7+. Receptor source: a man aged 18 to 35 in good health. Some clones in this sample may be carry-over from other donors' samples.

The V and J genes are TRBV7-9 and TRBJ2-7; 7 bases match TRBD2. This CDR3 region has 17 residues. Germline loops: CDR1 SEHNR, CDR2 FQNEAQ (reference sequence). Trimming removed 7 bases from V and 3 bases from J; junction bases left unmatched: 18. The CDR3 loop is CASTPPFPSGDFYEQYF. The CDR3 bases are TGTGCCAGCACCCCCCCGTTTCCCAGCGGGGACTTCTACGAGCAGTACTTC. Filled out from reference TRBV7-9 and TRBJ2-7, the complete variable domain reads DTGVSQNPRHKITKRGQNVTFRCDPISEHNRLYWYRQTLGQGPEFLTYFQNEAQLEKSRLLSDRFSAERPKGSFSTLEIQRTEQGDSAMYLCASTPPFPSGDFYEQYFGPGTRLTVT.

The chain recombines TRBV11-2 with TRBJ2-1; 11 nucleotides line up with TRBD2. CDR1 is SGHAT, CDR2 FQNNGV, per germline. This CDR3 spans 18 amino acids. J gave up 7 bases and V 2 bases, and 13 bases lay outside the gene matches. CDR3 sequence reads: CASSLYGSLAGGENEQFF. CDR3 sequence (DNA): TGTGCCAGCAGCTTATATGGTTCCCTAGCGGGGGGAGAGAATGAGCAGTTCTTC.

The chain recombines TRBV30 with TRBJ1-3, with D possibly TRBD1 on 6 matching bases. Germline V CDR1 and CDR2: GTSNPN, SVGIG (reference sequence). CDR3 size: 14 residues. Trimming took 2 bases from V and 4 from J, leaving 12 bases between them. CDR3 sequence reads: CAWSPGVLGNTIYF. The CDR3 region has the DNA TGTGCCTGGAGTCCAGGGGTACTGGGAAACACCATATATTTT.

CDR3 loop: CASSSHSDASEQYF. CDR3 nucleotides: TGTGCCAGCAGTTCCCATTCCGACGCATCCGAGCAGTACTTC. The V call is TRBV27, the J call TRBJ2-7, with no clear D. Trimming shortened V by 4 bases and J by 6 bases, and 16 bases separated the two germline ends. This CDR3 is built from 14 residues. In germline, CDR1 is MNHEY, CDR2 SMNVEV (reference sequence).

The rearrangement joins TRBV9 to TRBJ2-3, with 14 bases identical to TRBD2. Trimming cost V 4 bases and J 5 bases; bases outside gene matches: 12. This CDR3 has 18 amino acids. Germline V lookup: CDR1 SGDLS, CDR2 YYNGEE. The CDR3 sequence: CASSLYGGLAGEVDTQYF. In nucleotides, the CDR3 is TGTGCCAGCAGCCTTTATGGGGGACTAGCGGGAGAGGTAGATACGCAGTATTTT.

Worth noting for this clone: Other nucleotide sequences in the sample specify the same CDR3. The chain recombines TRBV27 with TRBJ2-7; the D gene is possibly TRBD1 (6 bases). CDR1 and CDR2 from the germline V gene are MNHEY and SMNVEV (reference sequence). With 6 bases removed from V and 1 base from J, the gap between germline ends came to 10 bases. CDR3 length: 13 amino acids. This chain's CDR3 is CASSPQGSYEQYF. Here the CDR3 DNA reads TGTGCCAGCAGCCCACAGGGTTCCTACGAGCAGTACTTC.

The CDR3 nucleotides are TGTGCCAGCAGGCCGAGCGGGAGGGGTAATGAGCAGTTCTTC. It translates to CASRPSGRGNEQFF. The rearrangement links TRBV27 to TRBJ2-1; 10 bases align to TRBD2. With V trimmed by 6 bases and J by 7 bases, 6 bases remained unmatched. CDR1 and CDR2 from the germline V gene are MNHEY and SMNVEV (reference sequence). This CDR3 spans 14 amino acids.

V and J are TRBV21-1 and TRBJ2-7; whether TRBD2, the table's D call, matches the DNA was not checked. TRBV21-1 counts as a pseudogene. The CDR3 contains 16 residues. This chain's CDR3 is CASSKLWGLIFYEQYF. For the CDR3, the DNA is TGTGCCAGCAGCAAACTCTGGGGACTTATATTCTACGAGCAGTACTTC.

In DNA, the CDR3 is TGTGCCAGCAGCTTAGCGGGAGTAAGTGGGATCTACAATGAGCAGTTCTTC. This sequence encodes CASSLAGVSGIYNEQFF. The V gene is TRBV11-2, the J gene TRBJ2-1, with a weak D call TRBD2 (6 bases). The length of the CDR3 is 17 residues. V lost 1 base, J lost 3 bases, and 16 bases lay in between. Germline CDR1 SGHAT, CDR2 FQNNGV.